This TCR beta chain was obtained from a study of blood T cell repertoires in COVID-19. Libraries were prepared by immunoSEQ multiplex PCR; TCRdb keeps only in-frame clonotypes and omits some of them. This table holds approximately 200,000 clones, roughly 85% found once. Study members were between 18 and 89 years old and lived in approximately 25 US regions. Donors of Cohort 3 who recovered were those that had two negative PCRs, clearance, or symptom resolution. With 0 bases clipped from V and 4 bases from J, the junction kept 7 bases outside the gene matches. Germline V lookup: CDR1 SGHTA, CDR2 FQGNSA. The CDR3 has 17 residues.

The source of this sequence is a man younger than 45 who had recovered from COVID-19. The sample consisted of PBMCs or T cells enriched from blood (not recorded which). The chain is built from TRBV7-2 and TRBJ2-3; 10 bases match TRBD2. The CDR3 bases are TGTGCCAGCAGCTTAGCACCTAGCGGGAGTTTCTCAGATACGCAGTATTTT. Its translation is CASSLAPSGSFSDTQYF.